The 18 T cell receptor beta chains below all came from one sample that was sequenced in a study of cytomegalovirus exposure and HLA in healthy donors. Vbeta (60) and Jbeta (13) primers were used in the PCR. Profiling relied on immunoSEQ multiplex PCR, and the TCRdb table lists in-frame clones only, not all of them. The table gives 100,000 to 150,000 clones; the top ten clones make up about 1.7% of it. The specimen was PBMCs. Source of these receptors: a man in his late teens or twenties in good health and CMV-seronegative.

The chain joins TRBV4-1 to TRBJ1-6; 7 nucleotides agree with TRBD1. J lost 7 bases, V lost 0 bases, and 9 bases had no gene match. The CDR3 spans 17 residues. Germline CDR1 MGHRA, CDR2 YSYEKL. This CDR3 is CASSQEEGASVNSPLHF. DNA of the CDR3: TGCGCCAGCAGCCAAGAAGAGGGGGCATCGGTCAATTCACCCCTCCACTTT.

V is TRBV7-2 and J is TRBJ2-7; the D gene is possibly TRBD2 (5 bases). Germline CDR1 is SGHTA and CDR2 is FQGNSA. The CDR3 is 13 residues long. V dropped 4 bases and J dropped 3 bases, with 10 bases sitting between them. The chain's CDR3 is CASSSSFNYEQYF. DNA of the CDR3: TGTGCCAGCAGCTCTAGCTTCAACTACGAGCAGTACTTC.

V is TRBV5-1 and J is TRBJ1-2, with D possibly TRBD1 on 6 matching bases. With 0 bases removed from V and 4 bases from J, the gap between germline ends came to 22 bases. This CDR3 has 18 amino acids. CDR1 and CDR2 (germline): SGHRS, YFSETQ. In DNA form, the CDR3 reads TGCGCCAGCAGCTTGGCCGGGACACGGACCCACCTTATCTATGGCTACACCTTC. Translation gives CASSLAGTRTHLIYGYTF.

Frequency places this clone as medium-sized (0.01 to 0.1%). The chain employs TRBV11-2 and TRBJ2-3; D is unclear. The V and J ends lost 0 bases and 2 bases respectively, with 12 bases between them. The germline V gene encodes CDR1 SGHAT and CDR2 FQNNGV. The CDR3 loop spans 16 amino acids. This CDR3 reads CASSLELVSVTDTQYF. The CDR3 coding sequence is TGTGCCAGCAGCTTAGAGCTAGTTAGTGTCACAGATACGCAGTATTTT.

V gene TRBV28 combines with J gene TRBJ2-5, with 7 bases aligning to TRBD1. Germline CDR1 and CDR2: MDHEN and SYDVKM. Unmatched junction bases numbered 8, after V lost 2 bases and J lost 5 bases. This CDR3 spans 15 amino acids. In DNA, the CDR3 is TGTGCCAGCAGTTTAGAGGGGGCTGCCAGGGAGACCCAGTACTTC. Amino acids: CASSLEGAARETQYF.

V gene TRBV27 combines with J gene TRBJ1-2; 7 positions match TRBD1. Trimming removed 3 bases from V and 4 bases from J; junction bases left unmatched: 5. Germline-derived CDR1 and CDR2 are MNHEY and SMNVEV (reference sequence). The CDR3 is 14 residues long. The CDR3 coding sequence is TGTGCCAGCAGTTTTGTCGGGACAGCCTATGGCTACACCTTC. Translated, it gives CASSFVGTAYGYTF.

CDR3 sequence (DNA): TGTGCCAGCAGCGACGACGAGACAGGGGGCCTCTACGAGCAGTACTTC. This translates into CASSDDETGGLYEQYF. The chain links TRBV9 to TRBJ2-7, with TRBD1 matching 10 bases. This CDR3 has 16 amino acids. CDR1 and CDR2 from the germline V gene are SGDLS and YYNGEE. Trimming removed 3 bases from V and 3 bases from J; junction bases left unmatched: 9. The full variable domain, rest sourced from reference TRBV9 and TRBJ2-7, is DSGVTQTPKHLITATGQRVTLRCSPRSGDLSVYWYQQSLDQGLQFLIQYYNGEERAKGNILERFSAQQFPDLHSELNLSSLELGDSALYFCASSDDETGGLYEQYFGPGTRLTVT.

The rearrangement joins TRBV5-6 to TRBJ2-5, with D tentatively TRBD2 (6 bases). This CDR3 has 13 amino acids. Trimming took 0 bases from V and 11 from J, leaving 14 bases between them. CDR1 SGHDT and CDR2 YYEEEE come from the germline V gene. The CDR3 reads CASSLAVGGEQYF. CDR3 nucleotides: TGTGCCAGCAGCTTGGCGGTGGGAGGAGAGCAGTACTTC.

V is TRBV5-6 and J is TRBJ2-5; 9 nucleotides line up with TRBD1. The end of the DNA is better explained by TRBJ2-7, so the J call may be wrong. The CDR3 consists of 15 residues. The germline V gene has CDR1 SGHDT and CDR2 YYEEEE. CDR3 loop: CASSPGDRESGEQYF. The CDR3 coding sequence is TGTGCCAGCAGCCCAGGGGACAGGGAGTCGGGCGAGCAGTACTTC.

The rearrangement joins TRBV6-5 to TRBJ2-3, with 9 bases lining up with TRBD2. The V segment lost 7 bases and the J segment 5 bases; nucleotides outside the gene matches: 4. The CDR3 totals 13 residues. The germline V gene has CDR1 MNHEY and CDR2 SVGAGI. For the CDR3, the DNA is TGTGCCAGCACTAGCGGGGAAGGAGATACGCAGTATTTT. Amino acid sequence: CASTSGEGDTQYF.

V and J are TRBV19 and TRBJ2-7; 13 bases are shared with TRBD2. With V trimmed by 4 bases and J by 5 bases, 5 bases remained unmatched. The germline V gene encodes CDR1 LNHDA and CDR2 SQIVND (reference sequence). This CDR3 region has 15 residues. CDR3 in DNA: TGTGCCAGTAGTAATTGGACTAGCGGGAGAGACGAGCAGTACTTC. Translation gives CASSNWTSGRDEQYF.

The chain carries TRBV6-6 and TRBJ2-3; 7 bases fit TRBD2. This CDR3 has 15 amino acids. V lost 5 bases to trimming and J lost 2 bases; unmatched junction nucleotides: 7. The germline V gene has CDR1 MNHNY and CDR2 SVGAGI (reference sequence). The CDR3 region is CASSPTRGDTDTQYF. Written as DNA, the CDR3 is TGTGCCAGCAGTCCCACCCGGGGGGACACAGATACGCAGTATTTT.

J is TRBJ2-1 and V is TRBV12-5; D may be TRBD2 (7 bases). Trimming shortened V by 7 bases and J by 3 bases, and 16 bases separated the two germline ends. The germline gives CDR1 LGHNT, CDR2 FRNRAP. This CDR3 region has 15 residues. The CDR3 protein is CASAIWGGFYNEQFF. In nucleotides, the CDR3 is TGTGCTAGTGCCATCTGGGGGGGCTTCTACAATGAGCAGTTCTTC.

The chain carries TRBV5-1 and TRBJ2-6, with D maybe TRBD2 (5 bases). V lost 2 bases to trimming and J lost 0 bases, with 9 bases between them. This CDR3 comprises 16 residues. The germline CDR1 and CDR2 sequences are SGHRS and YFSETQ. DNA of the CDR3: TGCGCCAGCAGCTTCGACGGGATCTCTGGGGCCAACGTCCTGACTTTC. Translating gives CASSFDGISGANVLTF.

The chain joins TRBV6-5 to TRBJ1-2; weak D call: TRBD1 (5 bases). The V end was cut by 8 bases, the J end by 4 bases, with 11 bases between. Per germline, CDR1 MNHEY and CDR2 SVGAGI. There are 12 residues in the CDR3. The CDR3 nucleotides read TGTGCCAGCGGGAGGGGTGCCTATGGCTACACCTTC. Translated: CASGRGAYGYTF.

The CDR3, as DNA: TGTGCCATCAGTGTTTATTCTAAGATGGGGTGGGAGCAGTACTTC. Its translation is CAISVYSKMGWEQYF. The J gene is TRBJ2-5, the V gene TRBV10-3, with D tentatively TRBD2 (5 bases). The germline V gene has CDR1 ENHRY and CDR2 SYGVKD. V was pared by 4 bases and J by 11 bases, with 23 bases between. The CDR3 sequence is 15 residues long.

The J gene is TRBJ1-1, the V gene TRBV28, with a possible D match to TRBD1 (6 bases). The CDR3 is 14 amino acids. V lost 2 bases and J lost 0, with 7 bases in between. Germline assignment: CDR1 MDHEN and CDR2 SYDVKM. CDR3 loop: CASSLTGLNTEAFF. CDR3 sequence (DNA): TGTGCCAGCAGTTTAACAGGGTTGAACACTGAAGCTTTCTTT. Filled out from reference TRBV28 and TRBJ1-1, the complete variable domain reads DVKVTQSSRYLVKRTGEKVFLECVQDMDHENMFWYRQDPGLGLRLIYFSYDVKMKEKGDIPEGYSVSREKKERFSLILESASTNQTSMYLCASSLTGLNTEAFFGQGTRLTVV.

The V call is TRBV28, the J call TRBJ1-1; TRBD1 aligns across 10 bases. CDR3 length equals 14 residues. Germline V gene data show CDR1 as MDHEN and CDR2 as SYDVKM. V shed 6 bases and J 4 bases; nucleotides not matched to a gene: 5. CDR3 region: CASRSTGGPTEAFF. CDR3 in DNA: TGTGCCAGCAGGTCGACAGGGGGCCCCACTGAAGCTTTCTTT. The whole variable domain, filled in from reference TRBV28 and TRBJ1-1, reads DVKVTQSSRYLVKRTGEKVFLECVQDMDHENMFWYRQDPGLGLRLIYFSYDVKMKEKGDIPEGYSVSREKKERFSLILESASTNQTSMYLCASRSTGGPTEAFFGQGTRLTVV.